This note documents a single T cell receptor (beta chain) sequence. Generated by immunoSEQ multiplex PCR, the TCRdb table keeps only in-frame clones and is missing some. The sample contains a few hundred thousand clones, approximately 88% of which appear only once. V lost 4 bases and J lost 5, with 14 bases in between. The CDR3 is 15 amino acids. From germline, CDR1 is MNHEY and CDR2 SVGAGI. Clinical histories supplied by participants themselves formed the basis of cohort assignment. Donors in Cohort 3 counted as recovered after two negative PCRs, clearance, or symptom resolution. The record originates from a study of blood T cell repertoires in COVID-19.

This receptor was taken from a man aged 30 to 45 who had recovered from COVID-19. V and J are TRBV6-5 and TRBJ2-2, with D perhaps TRBD1 (7 bases). The sequencing input was PBMCs or T cells enriched from blood (not recorded which). CDR3 bases: TGTGCCAGCAGTTCGATCAGGGGGGATACCGGGGAGCTGTTTTTT. Amino acids: CASSSIRGDTGELFF.